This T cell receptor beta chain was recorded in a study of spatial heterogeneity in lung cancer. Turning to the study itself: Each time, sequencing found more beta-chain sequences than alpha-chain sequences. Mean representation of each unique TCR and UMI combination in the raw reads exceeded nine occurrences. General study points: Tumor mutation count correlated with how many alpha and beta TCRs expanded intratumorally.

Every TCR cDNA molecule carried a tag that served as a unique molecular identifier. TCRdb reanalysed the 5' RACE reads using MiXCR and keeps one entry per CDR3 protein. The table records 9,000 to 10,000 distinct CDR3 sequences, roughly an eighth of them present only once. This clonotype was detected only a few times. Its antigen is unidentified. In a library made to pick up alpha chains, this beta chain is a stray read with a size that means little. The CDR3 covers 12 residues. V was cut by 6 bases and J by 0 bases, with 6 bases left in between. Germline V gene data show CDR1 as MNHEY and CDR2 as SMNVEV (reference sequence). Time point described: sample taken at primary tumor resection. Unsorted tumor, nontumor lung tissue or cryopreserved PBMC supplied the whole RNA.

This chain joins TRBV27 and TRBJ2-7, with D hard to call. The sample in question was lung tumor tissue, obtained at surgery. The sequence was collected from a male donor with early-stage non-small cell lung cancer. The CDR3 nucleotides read TGTGCCAGCAGCACGAGCTCCTACGAGCAGTACTTC. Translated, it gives CASSTSSYEQYF.